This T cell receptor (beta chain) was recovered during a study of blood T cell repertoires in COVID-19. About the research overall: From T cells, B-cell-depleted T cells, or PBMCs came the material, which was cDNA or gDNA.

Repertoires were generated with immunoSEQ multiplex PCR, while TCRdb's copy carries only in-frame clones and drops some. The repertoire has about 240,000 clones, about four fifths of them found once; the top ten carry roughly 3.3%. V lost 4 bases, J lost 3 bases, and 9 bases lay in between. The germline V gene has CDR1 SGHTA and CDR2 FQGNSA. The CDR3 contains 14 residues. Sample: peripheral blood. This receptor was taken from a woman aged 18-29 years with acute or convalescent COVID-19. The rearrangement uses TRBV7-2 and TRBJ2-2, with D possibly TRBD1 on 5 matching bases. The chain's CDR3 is CASSSFRDTGELFF. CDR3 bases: TGTGCCAGCAGCTCCTTCAGGGACACCGGGGAGCTGTTTTTT.